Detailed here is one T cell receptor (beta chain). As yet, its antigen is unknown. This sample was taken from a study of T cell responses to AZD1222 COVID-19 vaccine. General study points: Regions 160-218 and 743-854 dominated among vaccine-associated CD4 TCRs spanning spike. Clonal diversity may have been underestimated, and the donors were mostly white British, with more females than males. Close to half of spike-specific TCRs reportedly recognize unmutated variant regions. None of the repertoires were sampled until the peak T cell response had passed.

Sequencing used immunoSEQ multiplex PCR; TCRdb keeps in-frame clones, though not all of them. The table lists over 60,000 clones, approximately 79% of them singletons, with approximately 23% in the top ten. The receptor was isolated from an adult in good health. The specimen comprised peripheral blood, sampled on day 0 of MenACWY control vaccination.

The CDR3 here is CASSMRAENSPLHF. The CDR3 nucleotides are TGTGCCAGTAGTATGCGGGCTGAGAATTCACCCCTCCACTTT. V gene TRBV19 combines with J gene TRBJ1-6; D unresolved. V was trimmed by 3 bases and J by 7 bases, leaving 10 bases between them. The CDR3 spans 14 residues. Germline CDR1 and CDR2: LNHDA and SQIVND (reference sequence).